What follows are 18 T cell receptor beta chains derived from one specimen sequenced in a study of T cells in Graves' hyperthyroidism and ophthalmopathy. Using RNA transcripts as the source, TCR beta CDR3 regions were amplified. The HTBI primer set drove a first-round RT-PCR of the TCR CDR3. TCRdb itself ran the multiplex PCR reads through MiXCR, one entry per CDR3 protein. The table lists around 620,000 distinct CDR3 sequences, 15% to 20% of them singletons, with 3.5% to 4% in the top ten. The sequenced sample consisted of blood. These receptors all come from a woman aged 25 to 39 with Graves' hyperthyroidism.

There are many counts of this clonotype. The chain recombines TRBV28 with TRBJ2-5, with 12 bases that match TRBD2. The junction had 19 bases not matched to a gene; V was cut back by 3 bases and J by 5 bases. There are 20 residues in the CDR3. CDR1 MDHEN and CDR2 SYDVKM come from the germline V gene. In DNA form, the CDR3 reads TGTGCCAGCAGTTTTACATGGACTAGCGGGGCTCGCGCGCTATGGGAGACCCAGTACTTC. Translation: CASSFTWTSGARALWETQYF.

The sample holds a few counts of this clonotype. This chain joins TRBV7-9 and TRBJ1-3; TRBD1 might be the D (5 bases). The CDR3 is made up of 16 amino acids. The germline V gene encodes CDR1 SEHNR and CDR2 FQNEAQ (reference sequence). V dropped 6 bases and J dropped 1 base, with 16 bases sitting between them. Written as DNA, the CDR3 is TGTGCCAGCAGGGGGGTCCTAGCCGCGTCTGGAAACACCATATATTTT. Protein: CASRGVLAASGNTIYF.

The chain carries TRBV5-4 and TRBJ1-6, with a tentative D call TRBD1 (6 bases). Trimming removed 2 bases from V and 9 bases from J, with 12 bases in between. The CDR3 runs 14 residues. Germline CDR1 SGHNT, CDR2 YYREEE (reference sequence). The CDR3 protein is CASSFQGRGSPLHF. Here the CDR3 DNA reads TGTGCCAGCAGCTTCCAGGGGAGAGGTTCACCCCTCCACTTT.

With respect to this clonotype: A much larger clone lies a single base off, so this may be a read error. In this CDR3 the conserved last residue, phenylalanine or tryptophan, is missing, so a read error is likely. V and J are TRBV7-3 and TRBJ2-1; D is unclear. Germline CDR1 reads SGHTA; CDR2 reads FQGTGA. Trimming removed 1 base from V and 3 bases from J, with 7 bases in between. The CDR3 is 14 amino acids. The CDR3: CASSLKGGYNEQFL. As DNA, the CDR3 is TGTGCCAGCAGCTTAAAAGGCGGCTACAATGAGCAGTTCCTC.

This clonotype was counted between two and nine times. This chain uses TRBV24-1 with TRBJ2-1; 14 nucleotides align to TRBD2. After removal of 4 bases from V and 5 bases from J, the junction contained 9 bases not matched to a gene. There are 18 residues in the CDR3. Looked up from germline, CDR1 is KGHDR and CDR2 is SFDVKD. The CDR3 sequence: CATSDAYRTSGRNNEQFF. In DNA form, the CDR3 reads TGTGCCACCAGTGACGCATATCGGACTAGCGGGAGGAACAATGAGCAGTTCTTC.

The V call is TRBV6-5, the J call TRBJ2-7; D is perhaps TRBD1 or TRBD2 (6 bases each). CDR1 and CDR2 from the germline V gene are MNHEY and SVGAGI. CDR3 length equals 15 residues. Trimming removed 2 bases at V and 6 bases at J, with 17 bases between. The DNA for the CDR3 is TGTGCCAGCAGTTACAGGGGCGGGAAAGGGGGCGAGCAGTACTTC. Its translation: CASSYRGGKGGEQYF.

The chain combines TRBV30 with TRBJ2-1, with 9 bases lining up with TRBD2. J gave up 9 bases and V 5 bases, and 8 bases lay outside the gene matches. The CDR3 covers 13 residues. Germline-derived CDR1 and CDR2 are GTSNPN and SVGIG (reference sequence). CDR3: CAWASGTSSEQFF. In nucleotides, the CDR3 is TGTGCCTGGGCCTCCGGGACTAGCAGTGAGCAGTTCTTC. The full variable domain, with the rest looked up from reference TRBV30 and TRBJ2-1, is SQTIHQWPATLVQPVGSPLSLECTVEGTSNPNLYWYRQAAGRGLQLLFYSVGIGQISSEVPQNLSASRPQDRQFILSSKKLLLSDSGFYLCAWASGTSSEQFFGPGTRLTVL.

The table lists this clonotype with many counts. This chain connects TRBV6-1 to TRBJ2-7; 9 nucleotides agree with TRBD1. The germline V gene has CDR1 MNHNS and CDR2 SASEGT. V was clipped by 6 bases and J by 2 bases; unmatched bases: 8. The CDR3 contains 15 residues. CDR3 DNA sequence: TGTGCCAGCAGGCCCGGGACAGGGAGAACCTACGAGCAGTACTTC. It translates to CASRPGTGRTYEQYF.

This clonotype was observed many times. The chain links TRBV6-1 to TRBJ2-1, with D perhaps TRBD2 (6 bases). The CDR3 consists of 14 residues. Germline V gives CDR1 MNHNS, CDR2 SASEGT. Between the trimmed V and J ends, which lost 5 bases and 7 bases, there was a span of 15 bases. This chain's CDR3 is CASSRGTSRNEQFF. CDR3 coding DNA: TGTGCCAGCAGTCGGGGGACTTCGAGGAATGAGCAGTTCTTC.

In its sample, this clonotype was seen many times. V gene TRBV27 combines with J gene TRBJ2-1; 7 nucleotides line up with TRBD1. V lost 5 bases to trimming and J lost 4 bases; unmatched junction nucleotides: 5. The CDR3 is 14 residues long. CDR1 is MNHEY, CDR2 SMNVEV, per germline (reference sequence). Written as DNA, the CDR3 is TGTGCCAGCAGTGGGACAGAGAATTACAATGAGCAGTTCTTC. Amino acid sequence: CASSGTENYNEQFF.

The chain is built from TRBV29-1 and TRBJ1-4; TRBD1 agrees at 7 bases. V gave up 6 bases and J gave up 7 bases; unmatched junction bases: 11. This CDR3 comprises 14 residues. The germline CDR1 and CDR2 sequences are SQVTM and ANQGSEA. DNA of the CDR3: TGCAGCGTGGGGGGGGGACAGCAGGGTGAAAAACTGTTTTTT. The encoded protein is CSVGGGQQGEKLFF.

This clonotype occurred a few times. V usage is TRBV19 and J usage is TRBJ1-5, with 7 positions matching TRBD1. This CDR3 is built from 13 residues. CDR1 LNHDA and CDR2 SQIVND come from the germline V gene (reference sequence). After removal of 6 bases from V and 9 bases from J, the junction contained 8 bases not matched to a gene. This chain's CDR3 is CASSGTETRPQHF. DNA of the CDR3: TGTGCCAGTAGCGGGACAGAAACTCGGCCCCAGCATTTT.

Only a few counts were recorded for this clonotype. The gene calls are TRBV15 and TRBJ2-7; 8 bases fit TRBD1. CDR1 LNHNV and CDR2 YYDKDF come from the germline V gene (reference sequence). The CDR3 length is 14 residues. The ends lost 1 base at V and 2 bases at J; junction bases unmatched: 1. The CDR3 spells CATSRAQGAYEQYF. CDR3 in DNA: TGTGCCACCAGCAGAGCACAGGGGGCCTACGAGCAGTACTTC.

A word on this clonotype: A much larger clone differs from this one at a single base, so this may be a read error. V and J are TRBV5-5 and TRBJ1-2, with 8 nucleotides matching TRBD1. The CDR3 has 14 residues. Germline V gene lookup returns CDR1 SGHKS and CDR2 YYEKEE (reference sequence). V shed 4 bases and J 4 bases; nucleotides not matched to a gene: 6. The CDR3 DNA reads TGTGCCAGCAGCCCAGGGGGCTCCAGCTATGGCTACACCTTC. It translates to CASSPGGSSYGYTF.

Ten or more counts support this clonotype. The chain has TRBV20-1 and TRBJ2-3; 12 bases match TRBD2. Germline V gene data show CDR1 as DFQATT and CDR2 as SNEGSKA (reference sequence). J was trimmed by 6 bases and V by 4 bases; bases with no gene match: 8. CDR3 size: 15 residues. The CDR3 is CSANPTSGRWDTQYF. The CDR3 coding sequence is TGCAGTGCTAACCCGACTAGCGGGAGATGGGATACGCAGTATTTT.

This clonotype occurred many times. The V call is TRBV30, the J call TRBJ2-7, with D uncertain. Germline CDR1 GTSNPN, CDR2 SVGIG (reference sequence). V was pared by 2 bases and J by 7 bases, with 15 bases between. CDR3 length: 13 residues. CDR3 in amino acids: CAWSYSRMGEQYF. CDR3 sequence (DNA): TGTGCCTGGAGTTATTCACGGATGGGGGAGCAGTACTTC.

This clonotype was detected a few times. This rearrangement joins TRBV5-5 to TRBJ1-2; a possible D gene is TRBD1 (6 bases). V shed 4 bases and J shed 4 bases, with 11 bases lying between them. Germline assignment: CDR1 SGHKS and CDR2 YYEKEE (reference sequence). This CDR3 spans 13 amino acids. In DNA, the CDR3 is TGTGCCAGCAGCCGGATACAGGGCTATGGCTACACCTTC. This translates into CASSRIQGYGYTF.

A remark on this clonotype: Its ends do not fully match the called genes, so a read error is possible. The chain has TRBV5-6 and TRBJ2-1; D gene uncertain. CDR3 length: 12 residues. The V gene's germline CDR1 is SGHDT and CDR2 YYEEEE. The CDR3 here is CTSSLPGNEQFF. The CDR3 nucleotides read TGTACCAGCAGCTTGCCCGGGAATGAGCAGTTCTTC.